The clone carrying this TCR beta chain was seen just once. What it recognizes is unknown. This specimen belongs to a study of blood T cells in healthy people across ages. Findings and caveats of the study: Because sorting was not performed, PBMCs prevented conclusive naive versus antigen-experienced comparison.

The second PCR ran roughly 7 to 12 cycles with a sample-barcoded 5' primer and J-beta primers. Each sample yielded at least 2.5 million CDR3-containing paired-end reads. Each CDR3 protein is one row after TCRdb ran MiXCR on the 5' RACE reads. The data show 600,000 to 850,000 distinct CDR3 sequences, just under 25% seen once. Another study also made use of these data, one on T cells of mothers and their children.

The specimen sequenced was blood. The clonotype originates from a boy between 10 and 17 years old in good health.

The CDR3 DNA reads as TGTGCCAGCAGCTTAGAGAAACACAGCCCAGGGCAGTACTTC. Protein product: CASSLEKHSPGQYF. The rearrangement joins TRBV7-9 to TRBJ2-7; no firm D call. Deletions cut 1 base from V and 9 bases from J, with 16 bases between. CDR3 length: 14 residues. CDR1 is SEHNR, CDR2 FQNEAQ, per germline (reference sequence).